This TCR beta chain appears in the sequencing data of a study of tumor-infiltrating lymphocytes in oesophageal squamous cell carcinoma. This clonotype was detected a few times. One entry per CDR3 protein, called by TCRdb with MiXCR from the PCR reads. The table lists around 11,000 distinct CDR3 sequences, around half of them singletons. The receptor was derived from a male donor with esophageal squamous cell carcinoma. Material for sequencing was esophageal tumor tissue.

The CDR3 spells CASSRVLAGAGDNEQFF. The CDR3 DNA sequence: TGTGCCAGCAGCCGGGTGCTAGCGGGAGCCGGAGACAATGAGCAGTTCTTC. The rearrangement joins TRBV4-2 to TRBJ2-1, with 10 nucleotides matching TRBD2. The CDR3 totals 17 residues. Losses at the gene ends were 4 bases for V and 5 bases for J; bases not matched to a gene: 11. Germline V gene data show CDR1 as LGHNA and CDR2 as YNFKEQ.